The rows below give T cell receptor beta chains drawn from one sample of a study of cytomegalovirus exposure and HLA in healthy donors. Libraries were prepared by immunoSEQ multiplex PCR; TCRdb keeps only in-frame clonotypes and omits some of them. The repertoire holds more than 75,000 clones, with more than 75% as singletons. Sequenced sample: PBMCs. These receptors all come from a middle-aged woman in good health and CMV-seropositive. Each CDR3 is given with its conserved first and last residue. D genes are given only for firm matches. The size of a clone is reported for some rows only, either as once, few or many, or as a class for expanded clones.

CDR3 protein: CASRDYNEQFF
CDR3 DNA: TGTGCCAGCCGAGATTACAATGAGCAGTTCTTC
D gene: .
clone size: .
J gene: TRBJ2-1
V gene: TRBV6-5

CDR3 protein: CASSLQWYNSPLHF
CDR3 DNA: TGTGCCAGCAGTTTGCAGTGGTATAATTCACCCCTCCACTTT
D gene: .
clone size: once
J gene: TRBJ1-6
V gene: TRBV27

CDR3 protein: CAWNGLAGGVDEQFF
CDR3 DNA: TGTGCCTGGAACGGACTAGCGGGGGGAGTAGATGAGCAGTTCTTC
D gene: TRBD2
clone size: .
J gene: TRBJ2-1
V gene: TRBV30

CDR3 protein: CATSRGGKGEIYEQYF
CDR3 DNA: TGTGCCACCAGCAGAGGGGGTAAGGGGGAAATCTACGAGCAGTACTTC
D gene: .
clone size: .
J gene: TRBJ2-7
V gene: TRBV15

CDR3 protein: CASSDLRTGRGSNQPQHF
CDR3 DNA: TGTGCCAGCAGTGATCTCCGGACCGGGAGGGGCAGCAATCAGCCCCAGCATTTT
D gene: .
clone size: .
J gene: TRBJ1-5
V gene: TRBV6-1

CDR3 protein: CASSLAPPGLAYEQYF
CDR3 DNA: TGCGCCAGCAGCTTGGCTCCTCCGGGACTAGCCTACGAGCAGTACTTC
D gene: TRBD2
clone size: .
J gene: TRBJ2-7
V gene: TRBV5-1

CDR3 protein: CASSLGPGQGANEQFF
CDR3 DNA: TGCGCCAGCAGCTTGGGTCCGGGACAGGGGGCGAATGAGCAGTTCTTC
D gene: TRBD1
clone size: once
J gene: TRBJ2-1
V gene: TRBV5-1

CDR3 protein: CASSAILALQAGETQYF
CDR3 DNA: TGTGCCAGCAGTGCCATACTAGCTCTCCAGGCGGGGGAGACCCAGTACTTC
D gene: .
clone size: .
J gene: TRBJ2-5
V gene: TRBV27

CDR3 protein: CASSSTGLDYGYTF
CDR3 DNA: TGTGCCAGCAGCTCCACAGGGTTGGACTATGGCTACACCTTC
D gene: .
clone size: .
J gene: TRBJ1-2
V gene: TRBV9

CDR3 protein: CSVVWTGESGNTIYF
CDR3 DNA: TGCAGCGTTGTATGGACAGGGGAGTCTGGAAACACCATATATTTT
D gene: TRBD1
clone size: .
J gene: TRBJ1-3
V gene: TRBV29-1

CDR3 protein: CAISELALNEQFF
CDR3 DNA: TGTGCCATCAGTGAGCTGGCCCTCAATGAGCAGTTCTTC
D gene: .
clone size: .
J gene: TRBJ2-1
V gene: TRBV10-3

CDR3 protein: CASSWTGVETQYF
CDR3 DNA: TGTGCCAGCAGCTGGACAGGCGTAGAGACCCAGTACTTC
D gene: TRBD1
clone size: few
J gene: TRBJ2-5
V gene: TRBV5-4

CDR3 protein: CSVESGTADTQYF
CDR3 DNA: TGCAGCGTGGAGTCCGGGACAGCAGATACGCAGTATTTT
D gene: TRBD1
clone size: .
J gene: TRBJ2-3
V gene: TRBV29-1

CDR3 protein: CASSQASRGSSTQYF
CDR3 DNA: TGTGCCAGCAGCCAAGCGTCGCGGGGTAGCTCAACGCAGTATTTT
D gene: .
clone size: .
J gene: TRBJ2-3
V gene: TRBV14

CDR3 protein: CASSRVAGSGNTIYF
CDR3 DNA: TGTGCCAGCAGCCGCGTCGCGGGCTCTGGAAACACCATATATTTT
D gene: .
clone size: .
J gene: TRBJ1-3
V gene: TRBV5-6

CDR3 protein: CASSQGSTGSRYGYTF
CDR3 DNA: TGTGCCAGCAGCCAAGGGTCAACAGGTAGTCGCTATGGCTACACCTTC
D gene: .
clone size: .
J gene: TRBJ1-2
V gene: TRBV16